This T cell receptor (beta chain) was sequenced for a study of CD8 T cells in Susac syndrome. After extraction with the RNeasy kit, about 0.5 to 1 ug of the RNA was reverse transcribed using random hexamers. TCRdb itself ran the immunoSEQ multiplex PCR reads through MiXCR, one entry per CDR3 protein. The repertoire includes about 250,000 distinct CDR3 sequences, just under 95% of them detected once, and 0.065% to 0.08% sits in the top ten. V lost 5 bases and J lost 7, with 17 bases in between. The CDR3 runs 14 residues. Germline V gives CDR1 SGHVS, CDR2 FQNEAQ. Input material: CD4+ T cells from PBMCs. The chain combines TRBV7-8 with TRBJ1-2; D perhaps matches TRBD1 (6 bases). The origin of this receptor is a human donor with multiple sclerosis. The CDR3 nucleotides read TGTGCCAGCAGCGCGTATACAGGGTTTGGTGGCTACACCTTC. This codes for CASSAYTGFGGYTF.